This T cell receptor (beta chain) was sequenced during a study of response to subunit inactivated influenza vaccine. Whole-study findings and limits: A suggestion made by the authors is that each seasonal influenza vaccination recruits few new T cells.

TCRdb reanalysed the RT-PCR reads using MiXCR and keeps one entry per CDR3 protein. The data show about 570,000 distinct CDR3 sequences, roughly 10% seen once. This clonotype was counted at least ten times. Its target is not known. V gave up 2 bases and J gave up 8 bases; unmatched junction bases: 1. This CDR3 is built from 12 residues. Germline CDR1 ENHRY, CDR2 SYGVKD. The receptor was isolated from a middle-aged man who received an inactivated influenza vaccine. The chain combines TRBV10-3 with TRBJ1-2, with 8 bases that match TRBD1. The specimen was PBMCs from blood, collected on the day of vaccination. The CDR3 reads CAISEGQGGYTF. CDR3 sequence (DNA): TGTGCCATCAGTGAGGGACAGGGCGGCTACACCTTC.